A single T cell receptor (beta chain) is shown here with its context. The data stem from a study of blood T cell repertoires in COVID-19. Original processing notes: Estimated nucleated cell counts came from reference gene primer amplification. Clones were sequenced by immunoSEQ multiplex PCR, and TCRdb holds only the in-frame ones, with some missing. D and trimming were read from the DNA, whereas the V and J calls and clone size are those reported in that table. Here the sample spans about 210,000 clones, 92% being singletons. The ends were cut back, 6 bases at V and 7 bases at J, with 24 bases in the middle. This CDR3 spans 17 amino acids. CDR1 KGHDR and CDR2 SFDVKD come from the germline V gene.

The sequence was obtained from a young man with acute or convalescent COVID-19. V is TRBV24-1 and J is TRBJ2-1, with TRBD1 as a possible D gene (6 bases). Sequenced input: peripheral blood. CDR3 sequence reads: CATSSLPRAAGTNEQFF. CDR3 sequence (DNA): TGTGCCACCAGTTCTCTCCCACGGGCCGCCGGGACAAATGAGCAGTTCTTC.